The 28 T cell receptor beta chains presented below share a single source sample, sequenced in a study of blood T cells in healthy people across ages. A J-beta primer mix and a sample-barcoded 5' primer were used in a second PCR of roughly 7 to 12 cycles. TCRdb ran MiXCR on the 5' RACE reads and lists one entry per CDR3 protein. The data hold 850,000 to 1,300,000 distinct CDR3 sequences, with around 45% observed a single time. The sample taken for sequencing was blood. Source of these receptors: a woman aged 60 to 75 in good health.

Here the CDR3 DNA reads TGTGCCACCAGCAGAGACCGAAGACAGGGGGCAGCAGGGGCCAACGTCCTGACTTTC. It translates to CATSRDRRQGAAGANVLTF. The chain is built from TRBV15 and TRBJ2-6; 10 positions match TRBD1. The germline gives CDR1 LNHNV, CDR2 YYDKDF (reference sequence). This CDR3 contains 19 residues. The junction had 9 bases not matched to a gene; V was cut back by 0 bases and J by 4 bases. The variable domain in full, completed from reference TRBV15 and TRBJ2-6, reads DAMVIQNPRYQVTQFGKPVTLSCSQTLNHNVMYWYQQKSSQAPKLLFHYYDKDFNNEADTPDNFQSRRPNTSFCFLDIRSPGLGDTAMYLCATSRDRRQGAAGANVLTFGAGSRLTVL.

The V call is TRBV24-1, the J call TRBJ2-3; a weak D match, TRBD1 (6 bases). The CDR3 spans 14 residues. Germline loops: CDR1 KGHDR, CDR2 SFDVKD. Deletions cut 4 bases from V and 6 bases from J, with 13 bases between. Here the CDR3 reads CATSEGASGDTQYF. The CDR3 region has the DNA TGTGCCACCAGTGAGGGGGCATCGGGGGATACGCAGTATTTT.

A few counts support this clonotype. The chain links TRBV12-3 or TRBV12-4 to TRBJ2-7; TRBD2 matches at 10 bases. The V gene end was trimmed by 4 bases and the J gene end by 4 bases; junction bases not matched to a gene: 4. This CDR3 has 14 residues. CDR3 in amino acids: CASSSAGGLYEQYF. For the CDR3, the DNA is TGTGCCAGCAGTTCAGCGGGAGGGCTTTACGAGCAGTACTTC.

This chain joins TRBV2 and TRBJ2-5, with 9 bases that match TRBD1. CDR3 length: 13 residues. With V trimmed by 6 bases and J by 3 bases, 2 bases remained unmatched. Germline-derived CDR1 and CDR2 are SNHLY and FYNNEI. Here the CDR3 DNA reads TGTGCCAGCAGGGACAGGGGTAAAGAGACCCAGTACTTC. Translated, it gives CASRDRGKETQYF.

The gene calls are TRBV27 and TRBJ2-5; weak D call: TRBD1 (5 bases). Deletions cut 6 bases from V and 4 bases from J, with 18 bases between. Per the germline V gene, CDR1 is MNHEY and CDR2 is SMNVEV (reference sequence). The CDR3 is made up of 15 amino acids. This CDR3 reads CASRSLRDFRETQYF. Written as DNA, the CDR3 is TGTGCCAGCAGATCCCTCAGGGATTTTAGAGAGACCCAGTACTTC.

This clonotype has just a few counts. This rearrangement joins TRBV5-1 to TRBJ2-5, with 7 bases matching TRBD1. From germline, CDR1 is SGHRS and CDR2 YFSETQ. There are 14 residues in the CDR3. Trimming cost V 4 bases and J 5 bases; bases outside gene matches: 8. The DNA of the CDR3 is TGCGCCAGCAGCCGTGACAGGGCTTGGGAGACCCAGTACTTC. It yields the protein CASSRDRAWETQYF.

The table lists this clonotype with many counts. The chain is built from TRBV18 and TRBJ2-5; no reliable D call. V was clipped by 8 bases and J by 5 bases, with 6 bases between them. This CDR3 has 10 residues. Germline CDR1 and CDR2: KGHSH and LQKENI. CDR3 loop: CASSGETQYF. CDR3 nucleotides: TGTGCCAGCAGTGGGGAGACCCAGTACTTC.

V is TRBV20-1 and J is TRBJ2-1; TRBD1 is a possible D gene (6 bases). TRBJ2-7 matches the DNA end more closely, so the J call is doubtful. Germline V CDR1 and CDR2: DFQATT, SNEGSKA (reference sequence). The CDR3 covers 15 residues. The CDR3 DNA follows: TGCAGTGCTTTACAGGGTGGGGTGTCCTACAATGAGCAGTACTTC. This codes for CSALQGGVSYNEQYF.

The V gene is TRBV5-1, the J gene TRBJ2-3; D ambiguous. Germline-derived CDR1 and CDR2 are SGHRS and YFSETQ. CDR3 size: 15 residues. Trimming pared 5 bases from V and 2 bases from J, leaving 15 bases between. The CDR3 bases are TGCGCCAGCAGGTCTAGTGGAACAGCCACAGATACGCAGTATTTT. Translation gives CASRSSGTATDTQYF.

This clonotype was observed a few times. J is TRBJ2-7 and V is TRBV6-5; D is ambiguous. CDR3 length equals 14 residues. V lost 5 bases to trimming and J lost 1 base, with 12 bases between them. CDR1 MNHEY and CDR2 SVGAGI come from the germline V gene. The CDR3 nucleotides read TGTGCCAGCAGTCGGGCAGTGGATTCCTACGAGCAGTACTTC. It translates to CASSRAVDSYEQYF.

The chain carries TRBV6-6 and TRBJ2-3, with TRBD1 matching over 9 bases. Germline V gene lookup returns CDR1 MNHNY and CDR2 SVGAGI (reference sequence). V lost 7 bases and J lost 9; bases outside the gene matches: 11. This CDR3 is 14 amino acids long. The CDR3 DNA reads TGTGCCAGCAAGGAGACAGGGGGGTCCGAGACGCAGTATTTT. This codes for CASKETGGSETQYF.

CDR3 sequence reads: CASSYGGQQFF. In DNA form, the CDR3 reads TGTGCCAGCAGTTACGGGGGCCAGCAGTTCTTC. The gene calls are TRBV6-5 and TRBJ2-1; D is possibly TRBD1 (6 bases). Germline loops: CDR1 MNHEY, CDR2 SVGAGI. V dropped 2 bases and J dropped 11 bases, with 7 bases sitting between them. The length of the CDR3 is 11 residues.

The V call is TRBV19, the J call TRBJ2-4; perhaps D is TRBD1 or TRBD2 (5 bases each). The CDR3 loop spans 14 amino acids. V was cut by 5 bases and J by 7 bases, with 15 bases left in between. Germline lookup yields CDR1 LNHDA and CDR2 SQIVND (reference sequence). This CDR3 reads CASSQSGKGNIQYF. CDR3 nucleotide sequence: TGTGCCAGTAGTCAATCCGGGAAGGGGAACATTCAGTACTTC.

This chain connects TRBV30 to TRBJ1-5; no clear D gene. Germline CDR1 and CDR2: GTSNPN and SVGIG (reference sequence). V was trimmed by 5 bases and J by 8 bases, leaving 4 bases between them. CDR3 size: 9 residues. The CDR3 region is CAWVKPQHF. The CDR3 DNA is TGTGCCTGGGTGAAGCCCCAGCATTTT.

This chain joins TRBV28 and TRBJ2-3, with TRBD2 as a possible D gene (5 bases). Germline CDR1 is MDHEN and CDR2 is SYDVKM. This CDR3 is built from 16 residues. The V and J ends lost 2 bases and 0 bases respectively, with 12 bases between them. CDR3 DNA sequence: TGTGCCAGCAGTTTACCCGGACTCCCAAGCACAGATACGCAGTATTTT. Its translation is CASSLPGLPSTDTQYF.

This clonotype showed up just a few times. The genes are TRBV7-9 and TRBJ2-1; 7 nucleotides match TRBD2. The CDR3 runs 12 residues. Per the germline V gene, CDR1 is SEHNR and CDR2 is FQNEAQ (reference sequence). The V segment lost 1 base and the J segment 10 bases; nucleotides outside the gene matches: 1. DNA for the CDR3: TGTGCCAGCAGCTTAGAACTAGCGGAGCAGTTCTTC. Amino acid sequence: CASSLELAEQFF. Full variable domain (outside the CDR3, taken from reference TRBV7-9 and TRBJ2-1): DTGVSQNPRHKITKRGQNVTFRCDPISEHNRLYWYRQTLGQGPEFLTYFQNEAQLEKSRLLSDRFSAERPKGSFSTLEIQRTEQGDSAMYLCASSLELAEQFFGPGTRLTVL.

The chain couples TRBV27 to TRBJ2-1, with D possibly matching TRBD2 (6 bases). Germline-derived CDR1 and CDR2 are MNHEY and SMNVEV (reference sequence). With 7 bases removed from V and 10 bases from J, the gap between germline ends came to 17 bases. The CDR3 has 13 residues. CDR3 nucleotides: TGTGCCAGCACCACAAGGACTAACTGGGAGCAGTTCTTC. Its protein product is CASTTRTNWEQFF.

The CDR3 reads CSATSAKTNTGELFF. The DNA for the CDR3 is TGCAGTGCTACTAGCGCCAAGACGAACACCGGGGAGCTGTTTTTT. V gene TRBV20-1 combines with J gene TRBJ2-2, with D possibly matching TRBD2 (6 bases). The CDR3 loop spans 15 amino acids. The germline V gene encodes CDR1 DFQATT and CDR2 SNEGSKA (reference sequence). Trimming pared 4 bases from V and 0 bases from J, leaving 12 bases between.

The chain links TRBV10-1 to TRBJ2-7; D is unclear. The CDR3 contains 13 residues. Germline V gives CDR1 WNHNN, CDR2 SYGVQD (reference sequence). Trimming cost V 0 bases and J 2 bases, with 5 bases left between them. CDR3 nucleotides: TGCGCCAGCAGTGAGTCGACCACCTACGAGCAGTACTTC. Protein: CASSESTTYEQYF.

The chain has TRBV6-1 and TRBJ2-5; the D call may be TRBD1 or TRBD2 (6 bases each). The J call is uncertain, as TRBJ2-7 better fits the DNA end. The germline CDR1 and CDR2 sequences are MNHNS and SASEGT. This CDR3 is built from 15 residues. CDR3 sequence: CASRRDQGRIYEQYF. CDR3 sequence (DNA): TGTGCCAGCAGGCGGGACCAGGGGAGGATTTACGAGCAGTACTTC.

In this sample, this clonotype turned up many times. The gene calls are TRBV21-1 and TRBJ2-3; TRBD2 is the table's D call, not checked against the DNA. TRBV21-1 is annotated as a pseudogene. The CDR3 length is 16 residues. CDR3 in amino acids: CASSPQTSGSPDTQYF. In DNA, the CDR3 is TGTGCCAGCAGCCCCCAGACTAGCGGGAGCCCAGATACGCAGTATTTT.

Of note for this clonotype: A read error may produce the germline difference seen at one junction end. CDR3 bases: TGCAGCGCCTGCCTGAGTCCTAACACTGAACCTTTCTTT. Translating it yields CSACLSPNTEPFF. The chain links TRBV29-1 to TRBJ1-1; no clear D. Germline CDR1 and CDR2: SQVTM and ANQGSEA. This CDR3 comprises 13 residues.

The chain employs TRBV5-1 and TRBJ2-3, with TRBD1 matching 8 bases. The V segment lost 7 bases and the J segment 1 base; nucleotides outside the gene matches: 11. Germline assignment: CDR1 SGHRS and CDR2 YFSETQ. CDR3 size: 16 residues. The CDR3 coding sequence is TGCGCCAGCTGGGTGCAGGGGGCGATCGGCACAGATACGCAGTATTTT. Amino acids: CASWVQGAIGTDTQYF. The full variable domain, completed using reference TRBV5-1 and TRBJ2-3, is KAGVTQTPRYLIKTRGQQVTLSCSPISGHRSVSWYQQTPGQGLQFLFEYFSETQRNKGNFPGRFSGRQFSNSRSEMNVSTLELGDSALYLCASWVQGAIGTDTQYFGPGTRLTVL.

The chain is built from TRBV5-1 and TRBJ2-7, with unresolved D. The CDR3 contains 12 residues. CDR1 is SGHRS, CDR2 YFSETQ, per germline. V was cut by 2 bases and J by 5 bases, with 8 bases left in between. The DNA for the CDR3 is TGCGCCAGCAGCTTTTCAAAGCACGAGCAGTACTTC. Protein product: CASSFSKHEQYF.

This rearrangement joins TRBV27 to TRBJ2-1, with 10 bases aligning to TRBD2. The last part of the DNA fits TRBJ2-7 better; the J call may be wrong. This CDR3 spans 16 amino acids. The germline gives CDR1 MNHEY, CDR2 SMNVEV (reference sequence). CDR3 nucleotides: TGTGCCAGCAGTTTAGAAGCGGGAGGGCTCTACAATGAGCAGTACTTC. Encoded protein: CASSLEAGGLYNEQYF.

This clonotype was counted a few times. V gene TRBV27 combines with J gene TRBJ2-1, with D possibly matching TRBD2 (5 bases). The CDR3 covers 13 residues. Germline CDR1 and CDR2: MNHEY and SMNVEV (reference sequence). Trimming removed 4 bases from V and 5 bases from J, with 9 bases in between. The CDR3 sequence is CASSSGIHNEQFF. The CDR3 DNA is TGTGCCAGCAGTTCCGGGATACACAATGAGCAGTTCTTC.

This rearrangement joins TRBV5-1 to TRBJ2-1; TRBD2 might be the D (6 bases). Trimming removed 2 bases from V and 4 bases from J, with 13 bases in between. Germline V gene data show CDR1 as SGHRS and CDR2 as YFSETQ. This CDR3 contains 15 residues. CDR3 nucleotide sequence: TGCGCCAGCAGCTTAGAATGCGGGAAGTACAATGAGCAGTTCTTC. Its translation: CASSLECGKYNEQFF.

The chain is built from TRBV6-5 and TRBJ2-3; a possible D gene is TRBD1 (7 bases). The CDR3 contains 13 residues. Trimming pared 0 bases from V and 10 bases from J, leaving 11 bases between. Germline V gene lookup returns CDR1 MNHEY and CDR2 SVGAGI. CDR3 nucleotides: TGTGCCAGCAGTTACTCGCAGGGGGGAGCGCAGTATTTT. Translation: CASSYSQGGAQYF.